The TCR beta chain under discussion was sequenced for a study of shared clonotypes between healthy human individuals. Study context: Per-donor plates numbered three CD4 naive, three CD4 memory, two CD8 naive and one CD8 memory.

The method was immunoSEQ multiplex PCR; TCRdb's version includes in-frame clones alone and lacks a portion of them. The data show more than 2 million clones, approximately 94% seen once. CD45RO-negative cells were positively selected for CCR7, leaving out terminally differentiated effector memory CD45RA+ cells. Between the trimmed V and J ends, which lost 5 bases and 4 bases, there was a span of 15 bases. From germline, CDR1 is MDHEN and CDR2 SYDVKM. The CDR3 totals 14 residues. V usage is TRBV28 and J usage is TRBJ2-7; D tentatively reads TRBD1 or TRBD2 (5 bases each). Material: naive CD8+ T cells sorted from blood. This sequence originates from a man aged 18 to 29 in good health. CDR3 region: CASSPLGAGYEQYF. In DNA, the CDR3 is TGTGCCAGCAGTCCCCTCGGGGCTGGGTACGAGCAGTACTTC.